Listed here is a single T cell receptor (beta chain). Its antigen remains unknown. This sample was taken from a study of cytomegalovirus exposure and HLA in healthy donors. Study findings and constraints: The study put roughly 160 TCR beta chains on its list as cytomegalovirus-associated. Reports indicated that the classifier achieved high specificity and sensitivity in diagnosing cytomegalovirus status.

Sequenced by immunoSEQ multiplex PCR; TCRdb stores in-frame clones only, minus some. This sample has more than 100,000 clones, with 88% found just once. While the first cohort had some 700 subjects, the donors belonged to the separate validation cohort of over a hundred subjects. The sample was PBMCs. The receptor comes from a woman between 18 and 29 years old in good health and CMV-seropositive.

Here the CDR3 reads CASKKLSGTGSYGYTF. The CDR3 DNA is TGTGCCAGCAAAAAACTATCCGGGACAGGGTCCTATGGCTACACCTTC. The gene calls are TRBV6-6 and TRBJ1-2, with 9 bases lining up with TRBD1. Germline V gene data show CDR1 as MNHNY and CDR2 as SVGAGI (reference sequence). The CDR3 contains 16 residues. V lost 7 bases to trimming and J lost 4 bases; unmatched junction nucleotides: 13.